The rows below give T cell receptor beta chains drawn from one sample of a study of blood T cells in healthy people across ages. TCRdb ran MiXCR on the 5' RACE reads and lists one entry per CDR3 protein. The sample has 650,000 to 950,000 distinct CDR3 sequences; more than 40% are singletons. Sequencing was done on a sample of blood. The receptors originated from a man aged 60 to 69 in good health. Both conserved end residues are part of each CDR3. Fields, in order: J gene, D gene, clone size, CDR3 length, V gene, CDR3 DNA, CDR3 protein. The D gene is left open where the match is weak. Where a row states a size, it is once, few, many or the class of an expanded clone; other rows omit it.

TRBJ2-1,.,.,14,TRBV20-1,TGCAGTGTCGCGGACGGGAGTTTCTACAATGAGCAGTTCTTC,CSVADGSFYNEQFF
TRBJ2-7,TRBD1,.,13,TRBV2,TGTGCCAGCAGTTCACAGGGGCTCAACGAGCAGTACTTC,CASSSQGLNEQYF
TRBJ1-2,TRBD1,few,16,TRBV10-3,TGTGCCATCAGTCAAATCGCCGGGACAGCGAAGGCAGGCTACACCTTC,CAISQIAGTAKAGYTF
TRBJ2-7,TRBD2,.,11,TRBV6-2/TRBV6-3,TGTGCCAGCTCGACTAGCCACGAGCAGTACTTC,CASSTSHEQYF
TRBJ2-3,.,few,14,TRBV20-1,TGCAGTGCTAGGGGGGATCCGAGCACAGATACGCAGTATTTT,CSARGDPSTDTQYF
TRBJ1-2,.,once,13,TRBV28,TGTGCCAGCAGTTTTAGTCAGCCCTATGGCTACACCTTC,CASSFSQPYGYTF
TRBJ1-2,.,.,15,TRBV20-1,TGCAGTGCTAGCCCGACCACCTCTTCTCCCTATGGCTACACCTTC,CSASPTTSSPYGYTF
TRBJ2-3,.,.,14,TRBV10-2,TGCGCCACGGGGGTGGGGCGAAGCACAGATACGCAGTATTTT,CATGVGRSTDTQYF
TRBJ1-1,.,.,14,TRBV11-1,TGTGCCAGCAGCTATCGGACAGCAAACACTGAAGCTTTCTTT,CASSYRTANTEAFF
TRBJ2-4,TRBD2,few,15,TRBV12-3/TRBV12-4,TGTGCCAGCAGGGGTTGGGGGGGGGACAAAAACATTCAGTACTTC,CASRGWGGDKNIQYF
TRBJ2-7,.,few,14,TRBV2,TGTGCCAGCAGTGAACCGATACTCTCCTACGAGCAGTACTTC,CASSEPILSYEQYF
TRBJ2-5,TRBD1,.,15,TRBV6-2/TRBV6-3,TGTGCCAGCGGGGGGACAGGTTATACGAAAGAGACCCAGTACTTC,CASGGTGYTKETQYF
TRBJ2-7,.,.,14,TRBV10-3,TGTGCCATCAGGGATCAGGCATCCTCCTACGAGCAGTACTTC,CAIRDQASSYEQYF
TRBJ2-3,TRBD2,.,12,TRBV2,TGTGCCATGCGGGGGGACACAGATACGCAGTATTTT,CAMRGDTDTQYF
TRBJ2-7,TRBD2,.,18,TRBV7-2,TGTGCCAGCAGCTTAGCCTTTGGACTAGCGGGGGGGCGTGACGAGCAGTACTTC,CASSLAFGLAGGRDEQYF
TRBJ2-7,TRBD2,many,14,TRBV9,TGTGCCAGCAGCGCGGGACTAACAACCCCCGAGCAGTACTTC,CASSAGLTTPEQYF
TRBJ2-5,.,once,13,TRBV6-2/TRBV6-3,TGTGCCAGCAGCCGAAAAGCCGGGGGGACCCAGTACTTC,CASSRKAGGTQYF
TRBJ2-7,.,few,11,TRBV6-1,TGTGCCAGCAACCAATTCTACGAGCAGTACTTC,CASNQFYEQYF
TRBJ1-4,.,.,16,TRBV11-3,TGTGCCAGCAGCTTAGGCGGCGGGCAGGGAGGTGAAAAACTGTTTTTT,CASSLGGGQGGEKLFF
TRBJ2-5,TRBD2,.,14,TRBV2,TGTGCCAGCAGTGACCGACTAGCTGGTAATGAGCAGTACTTC,CASSDRLAGNEQYF
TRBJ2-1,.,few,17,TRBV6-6,TGTGCCAGCAGTTCCTCGGGAGTGCCCCACCTTTACAATGAGCAGTTCTTC,CASSSSGVPHLYNEQFF
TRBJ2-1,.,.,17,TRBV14,TGTGCCAGCAGCCAAGAAGGAGGACTCGCGGGACGCAATGAGCAGTTCTTC,CASSQEGGLAGRNEQFF
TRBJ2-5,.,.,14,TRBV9,TGTGCCAGCAGCGATAGCGTATCTCGGGAGACCCAGTACTTC,CASSDSVSRETQYF
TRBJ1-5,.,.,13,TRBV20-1,TGCAGTGTGGCGGTAGTAGGGGGTCAGCCCCAGCATTTT,CSVAVVGGQPQHF
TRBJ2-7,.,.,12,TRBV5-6,TGTGCCAGCAACTCCAGCTCCTACGAGCAGTACTTC,CASNSSSYEQYF
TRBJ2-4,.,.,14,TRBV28,TGTGCCAGCAGGGGCGGAGGGAATAGGGACATTCAGTACTTC,CASRGGGNRDIQYF
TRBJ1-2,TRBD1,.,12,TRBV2,TGTGCCAGCACCGGACAGGGATATGGCTACACCTTC,CASTGQGYGYTF
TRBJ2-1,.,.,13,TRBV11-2,TGTGCCAGCAGCTTAGGCGCTAGTGATGAGCAGTTCTTC,CASSLGASDEQFF
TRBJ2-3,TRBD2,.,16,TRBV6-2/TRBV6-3,TGTGCCAGCATAGCGGGGGCTCATCATAGCACAGATACGCAGTATTTT,CASIAGAHHSTDTQYF
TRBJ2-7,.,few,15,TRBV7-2,TGTGCCAGCAGCTTAGGCTCCGGACCGACTTACGAGCAGTACTTC,CASSLGSGPTYEQYF
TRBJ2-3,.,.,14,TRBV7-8,TGTGCCAGCAGCTCTAACTCTGTCGCAGATACGCAGTATTTT,CASSSNSVADTQYF
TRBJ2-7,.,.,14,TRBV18,TGTGCCAGCTCACCACCTTCACTTACAGGGGAGCAGTACTTC,CASSPPSLTGEQYF
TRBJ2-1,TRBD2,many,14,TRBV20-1,TGCAGTGCCAAAGCGGGGGCCGCTCTCAATGAGCAGTTCTTC,CSAKAGAALNEQFF
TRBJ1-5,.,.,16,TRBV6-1,TGTGCCAGCAGTGAAACACGGGCCTTTAGCAATCAGCCCCAGCATTTT,CASSETRAFSNQPQHF
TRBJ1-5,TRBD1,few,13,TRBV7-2,TGTGCCAGCAGCTCCGGACAGGGAAGGCCCCAGCATTTT,CASSSGQGRPQHF
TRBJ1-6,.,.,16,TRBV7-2,TGTGCCAGCAGCTCATTGACGGACAGTTATAATTCACCCCTCCACTTT,CASSSLTDSYNSPLHF
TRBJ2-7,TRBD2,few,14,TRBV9,TGTGCCAGCAGCAGAGCTAGCGGGGGCTACGAGCAGTACTTC,CASSRASGGYEQYF
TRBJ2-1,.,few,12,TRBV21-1,TGTGCCAGCAGCATTTTTTACAATGAGCAGTTCTTC,CASSIFYNEQFF
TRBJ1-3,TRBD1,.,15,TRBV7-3,TGTGCCAGCAGCTTAGGGACAGGGTCCGGAAACACCATATATTTT,CASSLGTGSGNTIYF
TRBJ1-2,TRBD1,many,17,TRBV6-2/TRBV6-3,TGTGCCAGCAGTCACAGGGGATCGACGTCGGCCCTACGGGGCTACACCTTC,CASSHRGSTSALRGYTF
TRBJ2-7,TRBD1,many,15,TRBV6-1,TGTGCCAGCAGTGAACCGGGACAGGTCTCCTACGAGCAGTACTTC,CASSEPGQVSYEQYF
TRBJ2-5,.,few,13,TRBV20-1,TGCAGTGCTCTGAAGGAAAACCAAGAGACCCAGTACTTC,CSALKENQETQYF
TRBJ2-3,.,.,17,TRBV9,TGTGCCAGCAGCGTAGTTGGAGGGAGCGCTAGCACAGATACGCAGTATTTT,CASSVVGGSASTDTQYF
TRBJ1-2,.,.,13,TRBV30,TGTGCCTGCCGGGACACAGGCGGCTATGGCTACACCTTC,CACRDTGGYGYTF
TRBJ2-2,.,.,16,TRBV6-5,TGTGCCAGCAGGCGGGACTCTTACCAGGGAACCGGGGAGCTGTTTTTT,CASRRDSYQGTGELFF
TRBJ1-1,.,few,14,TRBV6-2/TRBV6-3,TGTGCCAGCAGTTCACACCAGAAGAACACTGAAGCTTTCTTT,CASSSHQKNTEAFF
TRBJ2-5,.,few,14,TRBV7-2,TGTGCCAGCAGCTTTGGGGGGAGGAAAGAGACCCAGTACTTC,CASSFGGRKETQYF
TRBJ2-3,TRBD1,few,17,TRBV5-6,TGTGCCAGCATCAGGCTTTCAGGGGGAATGGGAACAGATACGCAGTATTTT,CASIRLSGGMGTDTQYF
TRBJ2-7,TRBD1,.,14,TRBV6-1,TGTGCCAGCGGTATTCGGACAGGGGGCCTAGAGCAGTACTTC,CASGIRTGGLEQYF
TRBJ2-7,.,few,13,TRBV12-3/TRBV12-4,TGTGCCAGCAGTTTTATCGGCAAGAACGAGCAGTACTTC,CASSFIGKNEQYF
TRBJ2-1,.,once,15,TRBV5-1,TGCGCCAGCAGCGACAGCCTAAGCTCCTACAATGAGCAGTTCTTC,CASSDSLSSYNEQFF
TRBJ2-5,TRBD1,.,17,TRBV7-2,TGTGCCAGCAGCTTAGTTGGGGTGGGGACAGGGAGGGAGACCCAGTACTTC,CASSLVGVGTGRETQYF
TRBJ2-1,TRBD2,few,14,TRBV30,TGTGCCTGGAGTGCGTGGGCGGGGGGTAGGGAGCAGTTCTTC,CAWSAWAGGREQFF
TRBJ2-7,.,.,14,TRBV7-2,TGTGCCAGCAGCTTAGATCCGGGATTCGGGGAGCAGTACTTC,CASSLDPGFGEQYF
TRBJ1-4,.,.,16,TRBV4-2,TGTGCCAGCAGCCAACTTATCGGGCAGGGAAATGAAAAACTGTTTTTT,CASSQLIGQGNEKLFF